This T cell receptor (beta chain) derives from a study of radiotherapy plus CTLA-4 blockade in lung cancer. The germline V gene encodes CDR1 LNHNV and CDR2 YYDKDF (reference sequence). Between the trimmed V and J ends, which lost 8 bases and 0 bases, there was a span of 13 bases. The CDR3 spans 14 residues. Repertoires were generated with immunoSEQ multiplex PCR, while TCRdb's copy carries only in-frame clones and drops some. Of 35,000 to 45,000 clones in the sample, 65% to 70% are singletons; the top ten hold approximately 23%. The chain employs TRBV15 and TRBJ1-2; D ambiguous. The TCR comes from a human donor with non-small cell lung cancer who had a partial response to radiotherapy plus ipilimumab. The specimen was peripheral blood, collected from a patient treated with radiotherapy plus ipilimumab. In DNA, the CDR3 is TGTGCCACCCGACCCCGGGTCACTAACTATGGCTACACCTTC. It encodes CATRPRVTNYGYTF.